This TCR beta chain was recorded in a study of Ad26.COV2.S vaccination and SARS-CoV-2 variants. Whole-study findings and limits: With respect to non-spike TCR breadth, vaccine and placebo recipients were similar. Possible underestimation of total T cell responses by the TCR breadth and depth analyses was noted.

Comments on this clone: What it binds is unknown.

Treatment denoted: roughly 19 received Ad26.COV2.S at low or high dose, single or two shots; 5 received placebo; per-sample allocation not given. The investigators took samples on day 63 after the first vaccine or placebo injection. Aged 18-55 years, donor was enrolled in Boston in the early 2020s. The repertoire was sequenced with immunoSEQ multiplex PCR; TCRdb's copy has only in-frame clones and lacks some. This table holds more than 300,000 clones, 70% to 90% found once. Trimming pared 10 bases from V and 4 bases from J, leaving 13 bases between. Germline lookup yields CDR1 ENHRY and CDR2 SYGVKD. The CDR3 extends over 12 amino acids.

The chain carries TRBV10-3 and TRBJ2-5; TRBD1 might be the D (7 bases). Sequencing was performed on peripheral blood, taken in a trial of Ad26.COV2.S vaccine versus placebo. The sequence came from a person aged 18 to 65 who received the Ad26.COV2.S COVID-19 vaccine or a placebo. CDR3 residues: CANQGGRETQYF. CDR3 in DNA: TGTGCCAACCAGGGGGGCAGAGAGACCCAGTACTTC.